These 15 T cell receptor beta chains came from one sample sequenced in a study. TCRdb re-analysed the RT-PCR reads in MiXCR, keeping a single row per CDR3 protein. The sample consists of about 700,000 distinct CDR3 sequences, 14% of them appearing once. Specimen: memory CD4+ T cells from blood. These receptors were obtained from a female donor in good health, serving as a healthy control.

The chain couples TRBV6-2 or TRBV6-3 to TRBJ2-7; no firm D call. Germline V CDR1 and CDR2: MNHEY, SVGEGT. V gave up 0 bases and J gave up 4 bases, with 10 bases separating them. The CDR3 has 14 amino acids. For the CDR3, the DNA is TGTGCCAGCAGTTACTCGATTTTGGAATACGAGCAGTACTTC. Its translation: CASSYSILEYEQYF.

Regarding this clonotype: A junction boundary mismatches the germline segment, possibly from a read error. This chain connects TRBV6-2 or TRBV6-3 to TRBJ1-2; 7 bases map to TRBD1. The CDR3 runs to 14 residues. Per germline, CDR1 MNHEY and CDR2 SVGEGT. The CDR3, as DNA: TGTGCCAGCAGTTATTTCGACAGGGTCTATGGCTTCACCTTC. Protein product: CASSYFDRVYGFTF.

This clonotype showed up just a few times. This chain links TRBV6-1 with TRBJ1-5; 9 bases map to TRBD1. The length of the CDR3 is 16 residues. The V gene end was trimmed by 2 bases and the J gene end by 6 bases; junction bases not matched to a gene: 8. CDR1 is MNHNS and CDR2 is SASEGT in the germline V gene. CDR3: CASSELGQGYIQPQHF. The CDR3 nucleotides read TGTGCCAGCAGTGAACTGGGACAGGGCTACATTCAGCCCCAGCATTTT.

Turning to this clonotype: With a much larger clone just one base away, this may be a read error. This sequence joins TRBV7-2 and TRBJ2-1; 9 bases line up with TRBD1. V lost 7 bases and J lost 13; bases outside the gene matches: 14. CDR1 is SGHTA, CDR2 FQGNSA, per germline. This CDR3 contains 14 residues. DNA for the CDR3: TGTGCCAGCACCAACAGGGGGCCAGGGGAGACCCAGTTCTTC. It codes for CASTNRGPGETQFF.

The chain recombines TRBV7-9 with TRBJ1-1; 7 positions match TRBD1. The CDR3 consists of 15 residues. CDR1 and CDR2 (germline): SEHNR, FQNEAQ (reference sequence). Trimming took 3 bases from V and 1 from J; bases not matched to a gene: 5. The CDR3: CASSLGQWKNTEAFF. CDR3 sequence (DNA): TGTGCCAGCAGCTTGGGACAGTGGAAGAACACTGAAGCTTTCTTT.

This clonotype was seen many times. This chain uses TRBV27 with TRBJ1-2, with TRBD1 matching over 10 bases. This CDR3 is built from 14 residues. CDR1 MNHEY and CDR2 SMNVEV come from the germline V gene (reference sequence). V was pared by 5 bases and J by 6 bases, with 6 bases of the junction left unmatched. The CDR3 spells CASSPETGGDGYTF. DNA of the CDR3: TGTGCCAGCAGTCCCGAGACAGGGGGCGATGGCTACACCTTC.

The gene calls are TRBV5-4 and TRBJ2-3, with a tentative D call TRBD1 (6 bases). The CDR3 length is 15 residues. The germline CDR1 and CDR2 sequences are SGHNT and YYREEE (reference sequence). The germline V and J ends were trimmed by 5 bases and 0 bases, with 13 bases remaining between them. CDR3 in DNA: TGTGCCAGCAGTGACAGGAGATCTAGCACAGATACGCAGTATTTT. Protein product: CASSDRRSSTDTQYF.

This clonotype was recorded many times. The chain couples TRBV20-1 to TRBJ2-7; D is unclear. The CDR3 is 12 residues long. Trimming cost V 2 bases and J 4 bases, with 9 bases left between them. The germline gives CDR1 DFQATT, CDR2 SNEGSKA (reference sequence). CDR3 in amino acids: CSARSIGYEQYF. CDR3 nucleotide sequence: TGCAGTGCTAGATCAATCGGGTACGAGCAGTACTTC.

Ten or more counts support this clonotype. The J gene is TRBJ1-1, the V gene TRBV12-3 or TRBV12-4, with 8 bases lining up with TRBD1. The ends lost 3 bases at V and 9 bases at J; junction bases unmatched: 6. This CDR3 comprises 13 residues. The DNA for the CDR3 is TGTGCCAGCAGTTTTAACCGACAGGGGCAAGCTTTCTTT. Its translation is CASSFNRQGQAFF.

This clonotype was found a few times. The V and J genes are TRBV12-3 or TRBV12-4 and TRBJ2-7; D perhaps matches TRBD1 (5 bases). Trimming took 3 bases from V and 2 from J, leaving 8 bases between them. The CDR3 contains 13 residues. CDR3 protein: CASSFQDTYEQYF. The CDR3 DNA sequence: TGTGCCAGCAGTTTTCAGGACACCTACGAGCAGTACTTC.

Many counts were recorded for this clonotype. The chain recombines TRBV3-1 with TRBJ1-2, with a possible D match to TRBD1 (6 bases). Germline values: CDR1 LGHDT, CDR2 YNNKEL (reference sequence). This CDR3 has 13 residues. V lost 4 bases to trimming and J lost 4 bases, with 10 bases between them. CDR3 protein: CASSLTDSYGYTF. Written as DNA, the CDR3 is TGTGCCAGCAGCCTCACGGACAGCTATGGCTACACCTTC.

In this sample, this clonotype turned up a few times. CDR3 nucleotide sequence: TGTGCCAGCCCCAGTCGGACAGGGGCGCCGAACACTGAAGCTTTCTTT. This translates into CASPSRTGAPNTEAFF. V and J are TRBV28 and TRBJ1-1; 9 bases map to TRBD1. Germline V gene lookup returns CDR1 MDHEN and CDR2 SYDVKM. The CDR3 sequence is 16 residues long. V lost 8 bases and J lost 1; bases outside the gene matches: 11.

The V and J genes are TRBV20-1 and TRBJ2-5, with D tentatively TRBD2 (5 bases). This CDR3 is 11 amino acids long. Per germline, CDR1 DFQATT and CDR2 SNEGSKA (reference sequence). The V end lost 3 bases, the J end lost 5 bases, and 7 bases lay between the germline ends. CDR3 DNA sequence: TGCAGTGCTAGGGAGCGGGAGACCCAGTACTTC. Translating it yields CSARERETQYF.

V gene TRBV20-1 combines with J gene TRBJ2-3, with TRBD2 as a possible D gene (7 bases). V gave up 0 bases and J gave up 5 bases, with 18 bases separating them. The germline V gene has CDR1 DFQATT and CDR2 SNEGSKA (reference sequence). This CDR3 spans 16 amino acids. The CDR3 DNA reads TGCAGTGCTAGAGATAGGGGGGGAGAGGCCCTAGATACGCAGTATTTT. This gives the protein CSARDRGGEALDTQYF.

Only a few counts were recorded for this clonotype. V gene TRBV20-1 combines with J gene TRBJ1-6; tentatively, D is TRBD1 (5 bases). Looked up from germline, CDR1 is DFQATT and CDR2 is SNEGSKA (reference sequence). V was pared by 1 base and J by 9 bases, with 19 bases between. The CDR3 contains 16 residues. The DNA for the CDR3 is TGCAGTGCTAGAGTTGTGGGGCCTGTGGGAGGTTCACCCCTCCACTTT. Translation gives CSARVVGPVGGSPLHF.